This T cell receptor (beta chain) was documented in a study of T cell responses to AZD1222 COVID-19 vaccine. Germline CDR1 SGHDN, CDR2 FVKESK. CDR3 length equals 14 residues. Trimming removed 0 bases at V and 13 bases at J, with 18 bases between. Here immunoSEQ multiplex PCR was the method, and the copy in TCRdb shows in-frame clones only, minus some. The table lists 150,000 or so clones, around 90% of them singletons. The V call is TRBV14, the J call TRBJ1-2; D uncertain. The receptor comes from an adult in good health. The sequences come from peripheral blood, collected on day 0 of AZD1222 vaccination. CDR3 sequence reads: CASSQEGARLGSTF. CDR3 DNA: TGTGCCAGCAGCCAAGAGGGAGCACGTTTGGGTAGCACCTTC.